This T cell receptor beta chain stems from a study of blood T cell repertoires in COVID-19. Study as a whole: Samples taken during acute and convalescent COVID-19 were collected in the United States, Italy and Spain. In each case, the material was cDNA or gDNA derived from T cells, B-cell-depleted T cells, or PBMCs.

The CDR3 sequence is 15 residues long. CDR1 and CDR2 from the germline V gene are MNHNY and SVGAGI (reference sequence). Trimming shortened V by 0 bases and J by 9 bases, and 12 bases separated the two germline ends. In the source study's methods: Estimated nucleated cell counts came from reference gene primer amplification. The assay was immunoSEQ multiplex PCR, and TCRdb's table has in-frame clones only and misses some. Clone size and the V and J calls come from that table; the DNA yielded D and trimming. The sample yields 120,000 to 150,000 clones, around nine tenths seen once. This clonotype was obtained from an older woman with acute or convalescent COVID-19. The chain carries TRBV6-6 and TRBJ1-6, with D maybe TRBD1 (5 bases). The specimen was peripheral blood. The CDR3 sequence is CASSYSGGEGSPLHF. CDR3 DNA sequence: TGTGCCAGCAGTTACTCGGGGGGGGAAGGTTCACCCCTCCACTTT.